This T cell receptor beta chain is drawn from a study of identical twins. The sample holds a few counts of this clonotype. Antigen unknown. Per the germline V gene, CDR1 is MGHDK and CDR2 is SYGVNS. Germline trimming cut 1 base from V and 2 bases from J; bases unmatched to any gene: 2. There are 14 residues in the CDR3. In TCRdb, the 5' RACE reads were re-called with MiXCR into one record per CDR3 protein. The sample records approximately 1.8 million distinct CDR3 sequences, around 33% being singletons. Study conclusions and caveats: Beta clonotypes that were abundant in cord blood contained fewer insertions, a pattern absent from memory repertoires. Twin sharing of out-of-frame TCR alpha was underestimated by models in monozygotic pairs. Out-of-frame alpha sequences common to twins were enriched for low generation probability. Out-of-frame beta sequences exhibited a weaker degree of excess twin sharing.

The chain couples TRBV25-1 to TRBJ2-7; 7 bases are a match to TRBD2. Source material: cord blood. The clonotype was recovered from a newborn girl in good health. In DNA form, the CDR3 reads TGTGCCAGCAGTGAATTTCGGGAGGCCTACGAGCAGTACTTC. This codes for CASSEFREAYEQYF.